Shown below are 8 T cell receptor beta chains from a single sample sequenced in a study of blood T cells in healthy people across ages. A second roughly 6 to 12 cycle PCR used barcoded and J-beta primers. MiXCR, applied by TCRdb to the 5' RACE reads, yields one record per CDR3 protein. The sample has fewer than 950,000 distinct CDR3 sequences; about 48% are singletons. The sequenced sample was blood. The origin of the receptors is an elderly man in good health.

The chain is built from TRBV7-2 and TRBJ2-3, with D hard to call. The CDR3 length is 13 residues. The germline V gene has CDR1 SGHTA and CDR2 FQGNSA. Trimming removed 4 bases from V and 6 bases from J, with 11 bases in between. In DNA form, the CDR3 reads TGTGCCAGCAGCTCCCAGTTGGGGGATACGCAGTATTTT. Protein sequence: CASSSQLGDTQYF.

This chain uses TRBV21-1 with TRBJ1-2. TRBV21-1 has pseudogene status. This CDR3 has 12 residues. The chain's CDR3 is CASRFRLPIYTF. CDR3 nucleotides: TGTGCCAGCAGGTTCCGGCTACCCATCTACACCTTC.

Comments on this clonotype: One end of the junction is discordant with germline, which a read error may explain. Here the CDR3 reads CASSGSSHNSPLHF. CDR3 sequence (DNA): TGTGCCAGCAGCGGGAGCTCCCATAATTCACCCCTCCACTTT. This chain links TRBV27 with TRBJ1-6; D remains ambiguous. This CDR3 comprises 14 residues. Germline V lookup: CDR1 MNHEY, CDR2 SMNVEV (reference sequence).

This clonotype was seen more than once but under ten times. The chain combines TRBV20-1 with TRBJ2-5; D gene uncertain. The CDR3 has 15 amino acids. Trimming shortened V by 4 bases and J by 2 bases, and 17 bases separated the two germline ends. The V gene's germline CDR1 is DFQATT and CDR2 SNEGSKA (reference sequence). The CDR3 sequence: CSANQLNVEQETQYF. For the CDR3, the DNA is TGCAGTGCTAACCAACTTAATGTGGAGCAAGAGACCCAGTACTTC.

The V gene is TRBV2, the J gene TRBJ2-7; D gene ambiguous. The CDR3 has 14 amino acids. Germline V gene data show CDR1 as SNHLY and CDR2 as FYNNEI. V gave up 1 base and J gave up 3 bases, with 10 bases separating them. For the CDR3, the DNA is TGTGCCAGCAGTGAAGTAGGAGTCCTCTACGAGCAGTACTTC. Encoded protein: CASSEVGVLYEQYF.

CDR3 protein: CASSENLIPRTGATKNIQYF. The CDR3 DNA reads as TGTGCCAGCAGTGAAAACCTCATACCTCGGACGGGGGCTACCAAAAACATTCAGTACTTC. This chain uses TRBV9 with TRBJ2-4, with D perhaps assigned TRBD1 or TRBD2 (6 bases each). Germline V gene lookup returns CDR1 SGDLS and CDR2 YYNGEE. This CDR3 comprises 20 residues. Deletions cut 5 bases from V and 2 bases from J, with 29 bases between.

V is TRBV5-6 and J is TRBJ2-7; 14 bases are a match to TRBD2. The trim removed 3 bases at V and 1 base at J, leaving 9 bases unmatched. CDR1 SGHDT and CDR2 YYEEEE come from the germline V gene. There are 18 residues in the CDR3. The CDR3 protein is CASSSPGLAGVSSYEQYF. Written as DNA, the CDR3 is TGTGCCAGCAGCTCGCCGGGACTAGCGGGAGTTTCGTCCTACGAGCAGTACTTC.

With respect to this clonotype: At one of its ends the junction is not consistent with the germline gene, which may arise from a read error. The chain combines TRBV5-6 with TRBJ1-2, with D tentatively TRBD1 (5 bases). Germline CDR1 is SGHDT and CDR2 is YYEEEE. The CDR3 contains 14 residues. CDR3 in DNA: TGCACCAGCAGGAGACGGGAGGGGACCTATGGCTACACCTTC. Translated, it gives CTSRRREGTYGYTF.